This T cell receptor (beta chain) was identified during a study of cytomegalovirus exposure and HLA in healthy donors. Donors were drawn from the approximately 110-subject validation cohort, separate from the approximately 620-subject first cohort. This CDR3 contains 15 residues. The V and J ends lost 3 bases and 5 bases, in that order; junction bases with no gene match: 6. Germline CDR1 reads LNHDA; CDR2 reads SQIVND (reference sequence). Method: immunoSEQ multiplex PCR; TCRdb's copy keeps in-frame clones and lacks some. Seen here are around 60,000 clones, 90% to 95% observed once, and the top ten hold 4% to 5.5%.

Specimen: PBMCs. This sequence joins TRBV19 and TRBJ1-4, with TRBD1 identical over 7 bases. The TCR was taken from a young man in good health and CMV-seropositive. The CDR3 DNA reads TGTGCCAGTAGTATCACGGACAGGACGAATGAAAAACTGTTTTTT. Residues: CASSITDRTNEKLFF.